The 21 T cell receptor beta chains below come from one sample, sequenced in a study of blood T cell repertoires in COVID-19. The data were produced by immunoSEQ multiplex PCR, yet TCRdb's version contains in-frame clones alone and is incomplete. The data contain about 250,000 clones, about nine tenths of them singletons. The sample was PBMCs or T cells enriched from blood (not recorded which). These receptors came from a man aged 35 to 55 who had recovered from COVID-19.

The chain is built from TRBV5-1 and TRBJ2-3, with 8 bases lining up with TRBD1. V shed 4 bases, J shed 1 base, and the junction held 8 bases outside the gene matches. The CDR3 spans 16 residues. The germline V gene has CDR1 SGHRS and CDR2 YFSETQ. This CDR3 reads CASSPAAGQGTDTQYF. CDR3 DNA: TGCGCCAGCAGCCCCGCGGCGGGACAGGGCACAGATACGCAGTATTTT.

The V call is TRBV28, the J call TRBJ1-2; 7 bases match TRBD1. Germline CDR1 MDHEN, CDR2 SYDVKM. V gave up 3 bases and J gave up 8 bases; unmatched junction bases: 6. This CDR3 has 13 amino acids. CDR3 residues: CASSFTGVGGYTF. Written as DNA, the CDR3 is TGTGCCAGCAGTTTTACAGGGGTCGGAGGCTACACCTTC.

The chain links TRBV10-3 to TRBJ2-7; TRBD1 aligns across 9 bases. This CDR3 has 16 residues. V lost 3 bases and J lost 1; bases outside the gene matches: 7. The germline gives CDR1 ENHRY, CDR2 SYGVKD. The CDR3 nucleotides are TGTGCCATCAGTGACGTCACCGGGACAGGGTCCTACGAGCAGTACTTC. This codes for CAISDVTGTGSYEQYF.

The V gene is TRBV15, the J gene TRBJ1-2; 8 nucleotides match TRBD1. Per germline, CDR1 LNHNV and CDR2 YYDKDF (reference sequence). The junction had 5 bases not matched to a gene; V was cut back by 0 bases and J by 5 bases. The CDR3 runs to 15 residues. The CDR3 nucleotides read TGTGCCACCAGCAGAGAAGCAGGGGGCGGATATGGCTACACCTTC. Residues: CATSREAGGGYGYTF.

Here the CDR3 reads CASSSRGVSGGEKLFF. The CDR3 DNA is TGTGCCAGCAGTTCCCGAGGAGTGAGCGGAGGGGAAAAACTGTTTTTT. The J gene is TRBJ1-4, the V gene TRBV27; D remains unclear. Trimming removed 4 bases from V and 8 bases from J, with 20 bases in between. Germline V gene data show CDR1 as MNHEY and CDR2 as SMNVEV (reference sequence). The CDR3 length is 16 residues.

This clone appeared many times. V usage is TRBV11-2 and J usage is TRBJ2-1; 11 positions agree with TRBD2. The CDR3 is 15 amino acids. Germline V CDR1 and CDR2: SGHAT, FQNNGV. After removal of 1 base from V and 4 bases from J, the junction contained 0 bases not matched to a gene. CDR3 amino acids: CASSLGLAGYNEQFF. The CDR3 bases are TGTGCCAGCAGCTTAGGACTAGCGGGGTACAATGAGCAGTTCTTC.

The gene calls are TRBV2 and TRBJ1-2, with a possible D match to TRBD1 (6 bases). V was cut by 7 bases and J by 5 bases, with 17 bases left in between. The CDR3 has 14 amino acids. CDR1 is SNHLY and CDR2 is FYNNEI in the germline V gene. CDR3 sequence: CASTPDSLMYGYTF. CDR3 in DNA: TGTGCCAGCACCCCGGACAGCCTTATGTATGGCTACACCTTC.

The chain combines TRBV4-1 with TRBJ2-2, with D maybe TRBD2 (6 bases). V lost 2 bases and J 3 bases, leaving 10 bases between the germline ends. Germline V gene sequence: CDR1 MGHRA, CDR2 YSYEKL. This CDR3 is built from 15 residues. Written as DNA, the CDR3 is TGCGCCAGCAGCCAATATCCGGGAGACACCGGGGAGCTGTTTTTT. It translates to CASSQYPGDTGELFF.

The rearrangement links TRBV5-6 to TRBJ1-2; 7 bases map to TRBD1. V lost 4 bases, J lost 3 bases, and 9 bases stayed unmatched. Germline values: CDR1 SGHDT, CDR2 YYEEEE. The CDR3 sequence is 15 residues long. CDR3 sequence reads: CASSGTGARYYGYTF. CDR3 bases: TGTGCCAGCAGCGGAACAGGGGCGCGCTACTATGGCTACACCTTC.

This clone was seen just once. The rearrangement joins TRBV27 to TRBJ1-2; the match to TRBD1 covers 11 bases. Trimming took 6 bases from V and 5 from J; bases not matched to a gene: 5. The CDR3 covers 14 residues. From germline, CDR1 is MNHEY and CDR2 SMNVEV (reference sequence). The CDR3 is CASRGQGAHYGYTF. In DNA, the CDR3 is TGTGCCAGCAGAGGACAGGGGGCGCATTATGGCTACACCTTC.

The CDR3 nucleotides are TGTGCCAGCAGTATACTACAGGGGGTCAATCAGCCCCAGCATTTT. It encodes CASSILQGVNQPQHF. This chain uses TRBV28 with TRBJ1-5; 8 bases are shared with TRBD1. Germline-derived CDR1 and CDR2 are MDHEN and SYDVKM. V trimming: 5 bases; J trimming: 3 bases; junction bases outside the gene matches: 6. The CDR3 covers 15 residues.

The DNA of the CDR3 is TGCGCCAGCAGCCAAGATGGGACAGGGCATTCTGGAAACACCATATATTTT. It codes for CASSQDGTGHSGNTIYF. V is TRBV4-3 and J is TRBJ1-3; 9 positions agree with TRBD1. CDR3 length: 17 residues. The germline V gene encodes CDR1 LGHNA and CDR2 YSLEER. Trimming took 0 bases from V and 1 from J; bases not matched to a gene: 4.

The chain uses TRBV30 and TRBJ1-1; D is uncertain. Trimming removed 0 bases from V and 5 bases from J, with 16 bases in between. Germline assignment: CDR1 GTSNPN and CDR2 SVGIG (reference sequence). The CDR3 has 15 amino acids. CDR3 protein: CAWSVGSRLGTEAFF. Written as DNA, the CDR3 is TGTGCCTGGAGTGTAGGGAGCAGGTTGGGGACTGAAGCTTTCTTT.

This chain connects TRBV6-6 to TRBJ1-2; perhaps TRBD1 as D (6 bases). Germline-derived CDR1 and CDR2 are MNHNY and SVGAGI (reference sequence). The CDR3 extends over 13 amino acids. Trimming left V 5 bases short and J 8 bases short, with 15 bases between. The CDR3 loop reads CASSTDSQGGYTF. The CDR3 DNA sequence: TGTGCCAGCAGTACGGACAGCCAGGGAGGCTACACCTTC.

The chain carries TRBV28 and TRBJ2-2; 7 bases align to TRBD2. This CDR3 is built from 16 residues. Germline loops: CDR1 MDHEN, CDR2 SYDVKM. The V gene end was trimmed by 7 bases and the J gene end by 2 bases; junction bases not matched to a gene: 10. CDR3 amino acids: CASNSPASGNTGELFF. CDR3 in DNA: TGTGCCAGCAACTCCCCGGCTAGCGGCAACACCGGGGAGCTGTTTTTT.

This clone was counted a single time. The CDR3 DNA is TGCGCCAGCAGCCAAGGGACAGGATTTGTTGTTGGTCAGCCCCAGCATTTT. This sequence encodes CASSQGTGFVVGQPQHF. The gene calls are TRBV4-1 and TRBJ1-5; 7 nucleotides align to TRBD1. This CDR3 is 17 amino acids long. The V gene's germline CDR1 is MGHRA and CDR2 YSYEKL. Germline trimming cut 1 base from V and 6 bases from J; bases unmatched to any gene: 12.

The chain joins TRBV2 to TRBJ2-3, with TRBD2 matching 7 bases. V was clipped by 6 bases and J by 4 bases; unmatched bases: 10. This CDR3 contains 15 residues. Germline V gene sequence: CDR1 SNHLY, CDR2 FYNNEI. The CDR3 region has the DNA TGTGCCAGCAGACTCTACTCCGGGGGGTCAGATACGCAGTATTTT. Amino acid sequence: CASRLYSGGSDTQYF.

The chain uses TRBV5-1 and TRBJ1-2; a weak D match, TRBD1 (6 bases). Trimming removed 3 bases from V and 6 bases from J, with 12 bases in between. The germline V gene has CDR1 SGHRS and CDR2 YFSETQ. This CDR3 has 13 amino acids. CDR3 in amino acids: CASSYGTSDGYTF. The DNA of the CDR3 is TGCGCCAGCAGCTATGGGACATCGGATGGCTACACCTTC.

This chain joins TRBV7-2 and TRBJ2-7; the match to TRBD2 covers 11 bases. V lost 6 bases to trimming and J lost 4 bases; unmatched junction nucleotides: 5. From germline, CDR1 is SGHTA and CDR2 FQGNSA. CDR3 length: 14 residues. The CDR3 is CASRFSGGVYEQYF. CDR3 sequence (DNA): TGTGCCAGCAGGTTTAGCGGGGGGGTTTACGAGCAGTACTTC.

The chain couples TRBV27 to TRBJ2-2; the D gene is possibly TRBD1 (6 bases). There are 17 residues in the CDR3. CDR1 and CDR2 (germline): MNHEY, SMNVEV (reference sequence). V dropped 4 bases and J dropped 4 bases, with 19 bases sitting between them. The CDR3 sequence: CASSYRPPGHFTGELFF. The CDR3 DNA is TGTGCCAGCAGTTACCGTCCGCCGGGACACTTCACCGGGGAGCTGTTTTTT.

This clone appeared a few times. The rearrangement joins TRBV18 to TRBJ1-1; 7 nucleotides align to TRBD1. The CDR3 has 15 residues. V trimming: 2 bases; J trimming: 3 bases; junction bases outside the gene matches: 6. The V gene's germline CDR1 is KGHSH and CDR2 LQKENI. CDR3: CASSPTRGLDTEAFF. In DNA form, the CDR3 reads TGTGCCAGCTCACCAACCAGGGGGTTGGACACTGAAGCTTTCTTT.